These 24 T cell receptor beta chains originate from one sample sequenced in a study of molecular identifiers for immune sequencing clone quantification. TCRdb reanalysed the PCR reads using MiXCR and keeps one entry per CDR3 protein. The sample has some 41,000 distinct CDR3 sequences; approximately 24% are singletons. The sequenced sample was naive CD8+ T cells from blood, with Jurkat cell RNA spiked in. The subset is: FACS-sorted CD8+CD4-CCR7+CD45RA+ naive T cells. Receptors were obtained from a human donor in good health. Some libraries in this study had Jurkat cell RNA spiked in.

This clonotype occurred once. One base away lies a much larger clone, so this may be a sequencing read error. The chain uses TRBV4-3 and TRBJ2-1; D is ambiguous. Germline assignment: CDR1 LGHNA and CDR2 YSLEER. The CDR3 is made up of 15 amino acids. CDR3 in amino acids: CASSQDDGSYDEQFF. DNA for the CDR3: TGCGCCAGCAGCCAAGATGACGGGTCCTACGATGAGCAGTTCTTC.

This clonotype turned up a few times. This sequence joins TRBV2 and TRBJ2-3; no clear D gene. Germline values: CDR1 SNHLY, CDR2 FYNNEI. This CDR3 spans 17 amino acids. Trimming left V 6 bases short and J 6 bases short, with 25 bases between. The CDR3 spells CASSLPLQSMAEDTQYF. The CDR3 DNA follows: TGTGCCAGCAGCCTCCCCTTGCAGTCAATGGCAGAGGATACGCAGTATTTT.

This clonotype has at least ten counts. For the CDR3, the DNA is TGTGCCAGCAGCCCTACTACAGGGGCGAAAACCACTGAAGCTTTCTTT. It codes for CASSPTTGAKTTEAFF. The gene calls are TRBV13 and TRBJ1-1, with 7 bases aligning to TRBD1. There are 16 residues in the CDR3. Germline trimming cut 5 bases from V and 4 bases from J; bases unmatched to any gene: 13. The V gene's germline CDR1 is PRHDT and CDR2 FYEKMQ (reference sequence).

Many counts were recorded for this clonotype. The chain links TRBV14 to TRBJ2-3; tentatively, D is TRBD1 or TRBD2 (6 bases each). The V and J ends lost 2 bases and 2 bases respectively, with 11 bases between them. Germline CDR1 reads SGHDN; CDR2 reads FVKESK. The CDR3 loop spans 15 amino acids. CDR3 protein: CASSQWGAYTDTQYF. In DNA, the CDR3 is TGTGCCAGCAGCCAATGGGGGGCCTACACAGATACGCAGTATTTT.

This clonotype has more than one count but fewer than ten. This sequence joins TRBV4-1 and TRBJ2-7; 7 bases match TRBD2. The V segment lost 2 bases and the J segment 3 bases; nucleotides outside the gene matches: 4. The V gene's germline CDR1 is MGHRA and CDR2 YSYEKL. The CDR3 extends over 14 amino acids. Here the CDR3 reads CASSQREGVYEQYF. Written as DNA, the CDR3 is TGCGCCAGCAGCCAAAGGGAGGGAGTCTACGAGCAGTACTTC.

This chain uses TRBV29-1 with TRBJ2-5; D is tentatively TRBD1 or TRBD2 (7 bases each). Germline V gene sequence: CDR1 SQVTM, CDR2 ANQGSEA. Trimming shortened V by 3 bases and J by 5 bases, and 16 bases separated the two germline ends. The CDR3 extends over 14 amino acids. The CDR3 nucleotides read TGCAGCGTTGACGGCAGGGGGGGATTTGAGACCCAGTACTTC. This translates into CSVDGRGGFETQYF. Full variable domain (remainder filled in from reference TRBV29-1 and TRBJ2-5): SAVISQKPSRDICQRGTSLTIQCQVDSQVTMMFWYRQQPGQSLTLIATANQGSEATYESGFVIDKFPISRPNLTFSTLTVSNMSPEDSSIYLCSVDGRGGFETQYFGPGTRLLVL.

Note on this clonotype: One end of the junction is discordant with germline, which a read error may explain. The V and J genes are TRBV5-6 and TRBJ2-1; 11 nucleotides match TRBD2. Germline CDR1 SGHDT, CDR2 YYEEEE. The CDR3 consists of 14 residues. The CDR3 here is CGSGEGLAANEQFF. The CDR3 DNA sequence: TGTGGCAGCGGCGAGGGACTAGCGGCCAATGAGCAGTTCTTC.

The chain combines TRBV29-1 with TRBJ2-7, with a weak D call TRBD2 (5 bases). This CDR3 contains 11 residues. Germline-derived CDR1 and CDR2 are SQVTM and ANQGSEA. The V end lost 5 bases, the J end lost 6 bases, and 11 bases lay between the germline ends. This chain's CDR3 is CSVILAGEQYF. CDR3 nucleotide sequence: TGCAGCGTTATCCTAGCAGGCGAGCAGTACTTC.

V is TRBV19 and J is TRBJ2-7; TRBD1 agrees at 7 bases. Germline-derived CDR1 and CDR2 are LNHDA and SQIVND (reference sequence). V gave up 4 bases and J gave up 3 bases; unmatched junction bases: 6. This CDR3 region has 14 residues. The CDR3 reads CASSRTGTDYEQYF. In DNA form, the CDR3 reads TGTGCCAGTAGTAGGACCGGGACAGACTACGAGCAGTACTTC.

In this sample, this clonotype turned up many times. J is TRBJ2-5 and V is TRBV5-1, with 9 bases lining up with TRBD1. Germline CDR1 is SGHRS and CDR2 is YFSETQ. CDR3 length: 16 amino acids. V shed 0 bases and J 5 bases; nucleotides not matched to a gene: 8. The CDR3 reads CASSLDNRGLGETQYF. CDR3 DNA sequence: TGCGCCAGCAGCTTGGACAACAGGGGGCTGGGTGAGACCCAGTACTTC.

This clonotype has more than one count but fewer than ten. The chain combines TRBV27 with TRBJ2-3, with 8 bases identical to TRBD1. V lost 2 bases to trimming and J lost 6 bases; unmatched junction nucleotides: 7. This CDR3 is 15 amino acids long. CDR1 is MNHEY and CDR2 is SMNVEV in the germline V gene (reference sequence). The CDR3 protein is CASSLVARGPDTQYF. Here the CDR3 DNA reads TGTGCCAGCAGTTTAGTTGCCAGGGGGCCTGATACGCAGTATTTT.

On this clonotype: A read error may explain this, as a much larger clone is one base away. As DNA, the CDR3 is TGTGCCAGTGGTATAAGCAGGGGATTATGGAATCAGCCCCAGCATTTT. It translates to CASGISRGLWNQPQHF. The chain couples TRBV19 to TRBJ1-5, with TRBD1 as a possible D gene (6 bases). The germline V gene has CDR1 LNHDA and CDR2 SQIVND (reference sequence). This CDR3 is 16 amino acids long.

Remarks on this clonotype: A read error is possible here, since a much larger clone lies one base away. The CDR3 coding sequence is TGTGCCTGGAGTTTCCCACTCGCAGATACGCAGTATTTT. It encodes CAWSFPLADTQYF. The chain employs TRBV30 and TRBJ2-3; D is ambiguous. The V and J ends lost 2 bases and 4 bases respectively, with 10 bases between them. The germline V gene encodes CDR1 GTSNPN and CDR2 SVGIG (reference sequence). CDR3 length: 13 residues.

This clonotype occurred many times. The V and J genes are TRBV5-1 and TRBJ2-1, with D unclear. CDR3 length: 15 residues. With 0 bases removed from V and 0 bases from J, the gap between germline ends came to 7 bases. CDR1 and CDR2 (germline): SGHRS, YFSETQ. CDR3 protein: CASSLARSSYNEQFF. The CDR3 DNA follows: TGCGCCAGCAGCTTGGCGCGGAGCTCCTACAATGAGCAGTTCTTC.

This clonotype was picked up many times. The chain links TRBV4-3 to TRBJ1-1; 9 bases are shared with TRBD1. Germline-derived CDR1 and CDR2 are LGHNA and YSLEER. The ends lost 5 bases at V and 0 bases at J; junction bases unmatched: 7. This CDR3 contains 16 residues. This CDR3 is CASSEGDRAMNTEAFF. CDR3 DNA sequence: TGCGCCAGCAGCGAGGGGGACAGGGCGATGAACACTGAAGCTTTCTTT.

This clonotype was seen at least ten times. This chain connects TRBV19 to TRBJ2-3, with D unresolved. This CDR3 region has 13 residues. Germline CDR1 and CDR2: LNHDA and SQIVND (reference sequence). V shed 1 base and J shed 4 bases, with 6 bases lying between them. CDR3 amino acids: CASSIVVADTQYF. CDR3 sequence (DNA): TGTGCCAGTAGTATAGTTGTGGCAGATACGCAGTATTTT.

Here the CDR3 DNA reads TGTGCCATCAGTGACGACAGGGCGATCAGTGGCACTGAAGCTTTCTTT. The encoded protein is CAISDDRAISGTEAFF. The V gene is TRBV10-3, the J gene TRBJ1-1, with 7 positions matching TRBD1. CDR3 length: 16 amino acids. The V gene's germline CDR1 is ENHRY and CDR2 SYGVKD. J was trimmed by 4 bases and V by 3 bases; bases with no gene match: 11.

This clonotype was counted at least ten times. The chain combines TRBV27 with TRBJ2-2; D possibly matches TRBD1 or TRBD2 (6 bases each). The length of the CDR3 is 15 residues. Trimming pared 7 bases from V and 5 bases from J, leaving 17 bases between. The germline gives CDR1 MNHEY, CDR2 SMNVEV (reference sequence). The chain's CDR3 is CASTFGRGGTGELFF. In nucleotides, the CDR3 is TGTGCCAGCACCTTTGGCAGGGGAGGAACCGGGGAGCTGTTTTTT.

Concerning this clonotype: A much more abundant neighbour one base away suggests this may be a read error. This chain links TRBV9 with TRBJ2-5, with 10 bases that match TRBD1. Germline CDR1 reads SGDLS; CDR2 reads YYNGEE. This CDR3 has 16 amino acids. In nucleotides, the CDR3 is TGTGCCGGCAGCACACCCGGACAGGGGGTGCGAGAGACCCAGTACTTC. Protein sequence: CAGSTPGQGVRETQYF.

Concerning this clonotype itself: Germline is not matched at one junction end, which may reflect a read error. The chain has TRBV11-2 and TRBJ2-3, with 10 bases aligning to TRBD2. This CDR3 has 20 amino acids. The germline CDR1 and CDR2 sequences are SGHAT and FQNNGV. The CDR3 here is CASSSGGSFPLAGSTDTQYF. CDR3 in DNA: TGTGCCAGCAGCTCAGGGGGATCATTTCCACTAGCGGGAAGCACAGATACGCAATATTTT.

This chain uses TRBV19 with TRBJ1-5; maybe TRBD1 (5 bases). CDR1 and CDR2 (germline): LNHDA, SQIVND (reference sequence). Deletions cut 1 base from V and 4 bases from J, with 11 bases between. The CDR3 has 15 residues. The CDR3 DNA reads TGTGCCAGTAGTATAGTACAGGCCAGTAATCAGCCCCAGCATTTT. Protein sequence: CASSIVQASNQPQHF.

This clonotype occurred many times. The chain links TRBV4-1 to TRBJ1-1, with D perhaps matching TRBD1 (6 bases). V lost 3 bases and J lost 3, with 23 bases in between. The CDR3 is made up of 18 amino acids. Looked up from germline, CDR1 is MGHRA and CDR2 is YSYEKL. The CDR3, as DNA: TGCGCCAGCAGCCAGGACCGAGGGGGGGTCCGTACGGACACTGAAGCTTTCTTT. It yields the protein CASSQDRGGVRTDTEAFF.

This clonotype was seen more than once but under ten times. The chain is built from TRBV5-1 and TRBJ2-7, with D possibly matching TRBD1 (5 bases). Trimming pared 1 base from V and 1 base from J, leaving 9 bases between. The germline gives CDR1 SGHRS, CDR2 YFSETQ. This CDR3 has 14 amino acids. The CDR3 DNA reads as TGCGCCAGCAGCTTGCGGGCAGGGTCCTACGAGCAGTACTTC. Protein: CASSLRAGSYEQYF.

The chain joins TRBV12-3 or TRBV12-4 to TRBJ1-2; 7 nucleotides match TRBD1. Trimming removed 3 bases from V and 6 bases from J; junction bases left unmatched: 13. The CDR3 runs to 16 residues. The CDR3 region is CASSFLAGTGEDGYTF. Written as DNA, the CDR3 is TGTGCCAGCAGTTTTCTGGCGGGTACAGGGGAGGATGGCTACACCTTC.